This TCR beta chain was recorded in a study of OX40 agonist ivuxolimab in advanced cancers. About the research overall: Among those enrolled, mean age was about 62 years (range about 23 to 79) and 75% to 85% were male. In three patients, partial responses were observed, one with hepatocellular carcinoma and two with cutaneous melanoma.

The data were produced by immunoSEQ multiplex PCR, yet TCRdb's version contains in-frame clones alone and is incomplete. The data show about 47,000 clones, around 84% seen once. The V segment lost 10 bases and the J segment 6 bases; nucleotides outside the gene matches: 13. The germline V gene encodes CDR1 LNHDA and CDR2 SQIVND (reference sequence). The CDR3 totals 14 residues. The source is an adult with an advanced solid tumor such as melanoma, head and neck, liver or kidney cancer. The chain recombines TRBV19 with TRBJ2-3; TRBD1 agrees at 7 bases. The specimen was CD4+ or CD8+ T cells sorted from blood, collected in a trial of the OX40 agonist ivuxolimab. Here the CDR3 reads CATTVGQSMDTQYF. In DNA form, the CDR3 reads TGTGCCACCACAGTGGGACAGAGCATGGATACGCAGTATTTT.